The rows below give T cell receptor beta chains drawn from one sample of a study of T-cell reconstitution after alpha-beta-depleted transplantation in children. TCRdb processed the PCR reads anew with MiXCR; each CDR3 protein has one entry. The data hold around 680,000 distinct CDR3 sequences, with 15% to 20% observed a single time. Sequenced material: PBMCs from the stem cell graft donor, taken from the stem cell graft. The receptor source for this set is a human donor who donated a stem cell graft to a child with acute myeloid leukemia. Both conserved end residues are part of each CDR3. Each record gives: clone size, V gene, CDR3 length, D gene, J gene, CDR3 protein, CDR3 DNA. The D gene is left open where the match is weak. The size of a clone is reported for some rows only, either as once, few or many, or as a class for expanded clones.

clone_size: .; v_call: TRBV7-3; cdr3_length: 15; d_call: TRBD1; j_call: TRBJ2-7; cdr3_aa: CASSLTTGGAYEQYF; cdr3_nt: TGTGCCAGCAGCTTAACGACAGGGGGGGCCTACGAGCAGTACTTC
clone_size: many; v_call: TRBV20-1; cdr3_length: 12; d_call: TRBD1; j_call: TRBJ2-2; cdr3_aa: CSARTGTGELFF; cdr3_nt: TGCAGTGCAAGGACAGGGACCGGGGAGCTGTTTTTT
clone_size: .; v_call: TRBV7-9; cdr3_length: 15; d_call: .; j_call: TRBJ2-5; cdr3_aa: CASSPKGYLPETQYF; cdr3_nt: TGTGCCAGCAGCCCTAAGGGGTACCTCCCAGAGACCCAGTACTTC
clone_size: .; v_call: TRBV4-3; cdr3_length: 15; d_call: .; j_call: TRBJ2-3; cdr3_aa: CASSQARRTTDTQYF; cdr3_nt: TGCGCCAGCAGCCAAGCTCGGCGGACCACAGATACGCAGTATTTT
clone_size: once; v_call: TRBV6-1; cdr3_length: 15; d_call: .; j_call: TRBJ2-3; cdr3_aa: CASPQGATGPDTQYF; cdr3_nt: TGTGCCAGCCCCCAAGGGGCCACGGGTCCAGATACGCAGTATTTT
clone_size: many; v_call: TRBV7-8; cdr3_length: 16; d_call: .; j_call: TRBJ2-1; cdr3_aa: CASSLDERITYNEQFF; cdr3_nt: TGTGCCAGCAGCTTAGATGAGCGGATTACCTACAATGAGCAGTTCTTC
clone_size: few; v_call: TRBV28; cdr3_length: 13; d_call: .; j_call: TRBJ1-5; cdr3_aa: CASLPARAQPQHF; cdr3_nt: TGTGCCAGCTTACCCGCCAGGGCTCAGCCCCAGCATTTT
clone_size: once; v_call: TRBV4-3; cdr3_length: 12; d_call: .; j_call: TRBJ2-1; cdr3_aa: CASSRQPYGQFF; cdr3_nt: TGCGCCAGCAGCCGACAGCCGTATGGGCAGTTCTTC
clone_size: few; v_call: TRBV6-6; cdr3_length: 13; d_call: .; j_call: TRBJ2-5; cdr3_aa: CASSYLLRETQYF; cdr3_nt: TGTGCCAGCAGTTACTTGTTGAGAGAGACCCAGTACTTC
clone_size: many; v_call: TRBV29-1; cdr3_length: 13; d_call: TRBD1; j_call: TRBJ1-2; cdr3_aa: CSVAGQGNYGYTF; cdr3_nt: TGCAGCGTTGCCGGACAGGGGAACTATGGCTACACCTTC
clone_size: many; v_call: TRBV12-3/TRBV12-4; cdr3_length: 13; d_call: .; j_call: TRBJ1-2; cdr3_aa: CASSLASTYGYTF; cdr3_nt: TGTGCCAGCAGTTTAGCGTCAACGTATGGCTACACCTTC
clone_size: many; v_call: TRBV10-3; cdr3_length: 14; d_call: .; j_call: TRBJ2-7; cdr3_aa: CAISESAVDYEQYF; cdr3_nt: TGTGCCATCAGTGAGTCAGCGGTAGACTACGAGCAGTACTTC
clone_size: few; v_call: TRBV12-3/TRBV12-4; cdr3_length: 15; d_call: .; j_call: TRBJ2-2; cdr3_aa: CASSPRPFGTGELFF; cdr3_nt: TGTGCCAGCAGTCCTAGGCCCTTCGGGACCGGGGAGCTGTTTTTT
clone_size: few; v_call: TRBV28; cdr3_length: 15; d_call: .; j_call: TRBJ2-3; cdr3_aa: CASSTRKAHTDTQYF; cdr3_nt: TGTGCCAGCAGTACCCGTAAGGCCCACACAGATACGCAGTATTTT
clone_size: .; v_call: TRBV12-3/TRBV12-4; cdr3_length: 18; d_call: .; j_call: TRBJ1-2; cdr3_aa: CASSPTGTLDLVLYGYTF; cdr3_nt: TGTGCCAGCAGCCCAACCGGGACCCTCGACCTCGTCCTCTATGGCTACACCTTC
clone_size: .; v_call: TRBV20-1; cdr3_length: 16; d_call: TRBD1; j_call: TRBJ2-7; cdr3_aa: CSARGTFTGVGLEQYF; cdr3_nt: TGCAGTGCTAGAGGAACGTTCACAGGGGTCGGCCTGGAGCAGTACTTC
clone_size: many; v_call: TRBV5-1; cdr3_length: 14; d_call: .; j_call: TRBJ2-2; cdr3_aa: CASIAPTNTGELFF; cdr3_nt: TGCGCCAGCATCGCGCCCACGAACACCGGGGAGCTGTTTTTT
clone_size: many; v_call: TRBV29-1; cdr3_length: 14; d_call: TRBD2; j_call: TRBJ2-3; cdr3_aa: CSVEAGGIPDTQYF; cdr3_nt: TGCAGCGTTGAAGCGGGGGGAATCCCAGATACGCAGTATTTT
clone_size: few; v_call: TRBV27; cdr3_length: 18; d_call: TRBD2; j_call: TRBJ2-1; cdr3_aa: CASTSPLAGGLSYNEQFF; cdr3_nt: TGTGCCAGCACCTCACCTCTAGCGGGGGGGCTCTCCTACAATGAGCAGTTCTTC
clone_size: once; v_call: TRBV7-9; cdr3_length: 16; d_call: .; j_call: TRBJ2-5; cdr3_aa: CASSPLATGYQETQYF; cdr3_nt: TGTGCCAGCAGCCCCCTAGCGACAGGATACCAAGAGACCCAGTACTTC
clone_size: many; v_call: TRBV27; cdr3_length: 14; d_call: .; j_call: TRBJ2-7; cdr3_aa: CASSTGTDLFEQYF; cdr3_nt: TGTGCCAGCAGTACCGGGACCGACCTCTTTGAGCAGTACTTC
clone_size: few; v_call: TRBV4-2; cdr3_length: 15; d_call: TRBD2; j_call: TRBJ2-1; cdr3_aa: CASSQDTGGKNEQFF; cdr3_nt: TGTGCCAGCAGCCAAGATACGGGGGGAAAGAATGAGCAGTTCTTC
clone_size: few; v_call: TRBV7-6; cdr3_length: 19; d_call: TRBD2; j_call: TRBJ2-1; cdr3_aa: CASSFPSPFTSGGDNEQFF; cdr3_nt: TGTGCCAGCAGCTTCCCCTCCCCCTTTACTAGCGGGGGGGACAATGAGCAGTTCTTC
clone_size: .; v_call: TRBV9; cdr3_length: 18; d_call: .; j_call: TRBJ2-6; cdr3_aa: CASSSPGEIVSGANVLTF; cdr3_nt: TGTGCCAGCAGCTCCCCAGGGGAGATAGTCTCTGGGGCCAACGTCCTGACTTTC
clone_size: few; v_call: TRBV5-1; cdr3_length: 16; d_call: TRBD2; j_call: TRBJ2-1; cdr3_aa: CASSLSIAGTYNEQFF; cdr3_nt: TGCGCCAGCAGCTTATCTATAGCGGGAACTTACAATGAGCAGTTCTTC
clone_size: many; v_call: TRBV5-1; cdr3_length: 14; d_call: .; j_call: TRBJ2-1; cdr3_aa: CASSPTGHYNEQFF; cdr3_nt: TGCGCCAGCAGCCCGACCGGGCATTACAATGAGCAGTTCTTC
clone_size: .; v_call: TRBV5-1; cdr3_length: 14; d_call: .; j_call: TRBJ2-4; cdr3_aa: CASSEDLAKNIQYF; cdr3_nt: TGCGCCAGCAGCGAGGATTTAGCCAAAAACATTCAGTACTTC
clone_size: few; v_call: TRBV7-8; cdr3_length: 15; d_call: .; j_call: TRBJ2-3; cdr3_aa: CASSLLVLRTDTQYF; cdr3_nt: TGTGCCAGCAGCTTACTCGTCTTACGGACAGATACGCAGTATTTT
clone_size: .; v_call: TRBV20-1; cdr3_length: 13; d_call: TRBD1; j_call: TRBJ2-4; cdr3_aa: CSALNRGPNIQYF; cdr3_nt: TGCAGTGCTCTCAACAGGGGTCCAAACATTCAGTACTTC
clone_size: many; v_call: TRBV15; cdr3_length: 12; d_call: .; j_call: TRBJ1-5; cdr3_aa: CATSRRAQPQHF; cdr3_nt: TGTGCCACCAGCAGACGGGCTCAGCCCCAGCATTTT
clone_size: .; v_call: TRBV6-5; cdr3_length: 16; d_call: .; j_call: TRBJ1-5; cdr3_aa: CASSYSGGVGYQPQHF; cdr3_nt: TGTGCCAGCAGTTACTCAGGGGGGGTGGGGTATCAGCCCCAGCATTTT
clone_size: few; v_call: TRBV27; cdr3_length: 20; d_call: .; j_call: TRBJ2-2; cdr3_aa: CASRADLLLGRGANTGELFF; cdr3_nt: TGTGCCAGCAGGGCCGATCTACTGCTCGGAAGAGGGGCGAACACCGGGGAGCTGTTTTTT
clone_size: .; v_call: TRBV7-9; cdr3_length: 15; d_call: .; j_call: TRBJ2-3; cdr3_aa: CASSLTWARTDTQYF; cdr3_nt: TGTGCCAGCAGCCTGACATGGGCCCGCACAGATACGCAGTATTTT
clone_size: many; v_call: TRBV5-5; cdr3_length: 16; d_call: TRBD1; j_call: TRBJ1-2; cdr3_aa: CASSPIPLTGGEGYTF; cdr3_nt: TGTGCCAGCAGCCCAATCCCGCTCACAGGGGGCGAGGGCTACACCTTC
clone_size: few; v_call: TRBV12-3/TRBV12-4; cdr3_length: 13; d_call: TRBD1; j_call: TRBJ1-1; cdr3_aa: CASSYDRVTEAFF; cdr3_nt: TGTGCCAGCAGTTATGACAGGGTAACTGAAGCTTTCTTT
clone_size: .; v_call: TRBV5-5; cdr3_length: 14; d_call: .; j_call: TRBJ1-3; cdr3_aa: CASSLAVGGHTIYF; cdr3_nt: TGTGCCAGCAGCTTGGCGGTCGGGGGCCACACCATATATTTT
clone_size: many; v_call: TRBV7-9; cdr3_length: 14; d_call: TRBD1; j_call: TRBJ2-5; cdr3_aa: CASSSSGQLETQYF; cdr3_nt: TGTGCCAGCAGCTCCTCGGGACAGTTAGAGACCCAGTACTTC
clone_size: .; v_call: TRBV2; cdr3_length: 15; d_call: .; j_call: TRBJ1-1; cdr3_aa: CASLPEGQGNTEAFF; cdr3_nt: TGTGCCAGCCTTCCCGAGGGGCAGGGCAACACTGAAGCTTTCTTT
clone_size: many; v_call: TRBV15; cdr3_length: 16; d_call: TRBD1; j_call: TRBJ2-3; cdr3_aa: CATSRGQGAGDDTQYF; cdr3_nt: TGTGCCACCAGCAGAGGACAGGGGGCAGGTGATGATACGCAGTATTTT
clone_size: .; v_call: TRBV11-2; cdr3_length: 15; d_call: TRBD1; j_call: TRBJ2-3; cdr3_aa: CASSRYRGGTDTQYF; cdr3_nt: TGTGCCAGCAGCCGTTACAGGGGCGGCACAGATACGCAGTATTTT
clone_size: many; v_call: TRBV29-1; cdr3_length: 14; d_call: TRBD1; j_call: TRBJ2-7; cdr3_aa: CSVEDTGQGDEQYF; cdr3_nt: TGCAGCGTTGAAGATACGGGACAGGGGGACGAGCAGTACTTC
clone_size: .; v_call: TRBV6-2/TRBV6-3; cdr3_length: 20; d_call: .; j_call: TRBJ2-3; cdr3_aa: CASSYSIAGVPAANTDTQYF; cdr3_nt: TGTGCCAGCAGTTACTCGATCGCAGGGGTTCCAGCGGCGAACACAGATACGCAGTATTTT
clone_size: few; v_call: TRBV4-3; cdr3_length: 17; d_call: .; j_call: TRBJ1-4; cdr3_aa: CASSQTGGRATNEKLFF; cdr3_nt: TGCGCCAGCAGTCAGACGGGGGGGAGAGCAACTAATGAAAAACTGTTTTTT
clone_size: many; v_call: TRBV11-1; cdr3_length: 14; d_call: .; j_call: TRBJ1-2; cdr3_aa: CASSSLEGNYGYTF; cdr3_nt: TGTGCCAGCAGCTCCCTTGAAGGAAACTATGGCTACACCTTC
clone_size: many; v_call: TRBV20-1; cdr3_length: 15; d_call: .; j_call: TRBJ1-4; cdr3_aa: CSARRSKRTNEKLFF; cdr3_nt: TGCAGTGCTAGAAGGTCTAAAAGAACTAATGAAAAACTGTTTTTT
clone_size: few; v_call: TRBV24-1; cdr3_length: 14; d_call: TRBD2; j_call: TRBJ2-3; cdr3_aa: CATSVSGGADTQYF; cdr3_nt: TGTGCCACCAGTGTAAGCGGGGGGGCAGATACGCAGTATTTT
clone_size: .; v_call: TRBV24-1; cdr3_length: 16; d_call: .; j_call: TRBJ2-7; cdr3_aa: CATSDNGQGSSYEQYF; cdr3_nt: TGTGCCACCAGTGACAACGGGCAGGGAAGCTCCTACGAGCAGTACTTC
clone_size: .; v_call: TRBV21-1; cdr3_length: 15; d_call: .; j_call: TRBJ1-2; cdr3_aa: CASSNRGPTSIGYTF; cdr3_nt: TGTGCCAGCAGCAACCGGGGACCCACATCCATCGGCTACACCTTC
clone_size: .; v_call: TRBV5-1; cdr3_length: 15; d_call: .; j_call: TRBJ2-1; cdr3_aa: CASSLGTSRGHEQFF; cdr3_nt: TGCGCCAGCAGTTTAGGGACCTCCAGAGGACATGAGCAGTTCTTC
clone_size: many; v_call: TRBV5-1; cdr3_length: 15; d_call: .; j_call: TRBJ2-1; cdr3_aa: CASSLDGTNYNEQFF; cdr3_nt: TGCGCCAGCAGCTTGGACGGGACAAACTACAATGAGCAGTTCTTC